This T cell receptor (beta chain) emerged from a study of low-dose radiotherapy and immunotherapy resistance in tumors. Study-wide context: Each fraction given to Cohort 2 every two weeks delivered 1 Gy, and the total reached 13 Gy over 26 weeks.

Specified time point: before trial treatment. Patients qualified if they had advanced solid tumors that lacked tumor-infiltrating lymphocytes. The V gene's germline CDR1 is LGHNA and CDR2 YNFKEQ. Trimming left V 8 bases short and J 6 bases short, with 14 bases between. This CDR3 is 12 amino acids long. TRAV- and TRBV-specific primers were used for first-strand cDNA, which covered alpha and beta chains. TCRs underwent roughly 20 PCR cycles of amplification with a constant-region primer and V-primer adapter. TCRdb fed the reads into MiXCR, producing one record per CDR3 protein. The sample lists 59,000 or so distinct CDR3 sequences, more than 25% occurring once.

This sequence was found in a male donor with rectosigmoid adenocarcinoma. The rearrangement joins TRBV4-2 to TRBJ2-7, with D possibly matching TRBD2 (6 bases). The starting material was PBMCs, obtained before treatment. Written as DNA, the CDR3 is TGTGCCAGCCCCCATGAAGCGGGCGAGCAGTACTTC. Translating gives CASPHEAGEQYF.